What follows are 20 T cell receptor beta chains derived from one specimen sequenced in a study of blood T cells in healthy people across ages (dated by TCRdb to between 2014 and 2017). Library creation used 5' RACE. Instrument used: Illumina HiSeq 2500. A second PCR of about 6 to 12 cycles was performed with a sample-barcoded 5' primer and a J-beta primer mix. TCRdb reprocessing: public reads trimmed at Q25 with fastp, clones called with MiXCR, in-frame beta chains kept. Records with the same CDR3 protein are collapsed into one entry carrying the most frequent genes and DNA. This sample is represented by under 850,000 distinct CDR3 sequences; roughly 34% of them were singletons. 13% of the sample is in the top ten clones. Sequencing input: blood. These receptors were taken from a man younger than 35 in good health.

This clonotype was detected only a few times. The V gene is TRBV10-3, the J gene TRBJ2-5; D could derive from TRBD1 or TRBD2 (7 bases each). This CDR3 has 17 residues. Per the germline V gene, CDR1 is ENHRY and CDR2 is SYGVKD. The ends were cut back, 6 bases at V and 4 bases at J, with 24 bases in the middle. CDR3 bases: TGTGCCATCAGCAAAACACCCACCACAGGGGAGGGAGAGACCCAGTACTTC. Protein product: CAISKTPTTGEGETQYF.

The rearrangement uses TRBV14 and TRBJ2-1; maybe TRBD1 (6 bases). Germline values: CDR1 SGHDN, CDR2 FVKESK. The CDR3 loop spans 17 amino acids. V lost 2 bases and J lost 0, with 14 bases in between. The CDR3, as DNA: TGTGCCAGCAGCCAATCAAGACAGGTGAGCTCCTACAATGAGCAGTTCTTC. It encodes CASSQSRQVSSYNEQFF.

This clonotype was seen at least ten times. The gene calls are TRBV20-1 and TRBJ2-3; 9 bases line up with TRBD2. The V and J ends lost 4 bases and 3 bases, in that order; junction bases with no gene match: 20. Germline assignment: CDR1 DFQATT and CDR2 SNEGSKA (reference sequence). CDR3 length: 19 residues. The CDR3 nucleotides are TGCAGTGCTACCCCTCTGACCGGCGGGGGGGCCCTAATTACAGATACGCAGTATTTT. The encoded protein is CSATPLTGGGALITDTQYF.

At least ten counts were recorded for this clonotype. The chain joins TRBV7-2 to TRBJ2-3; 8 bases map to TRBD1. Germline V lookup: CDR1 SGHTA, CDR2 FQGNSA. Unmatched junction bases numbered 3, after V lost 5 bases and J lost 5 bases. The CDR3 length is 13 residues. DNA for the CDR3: TGTGCCAGCAGCCAGGACAGGGAAGATACGCAGTATTTT. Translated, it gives CASSQDREDTQYF.

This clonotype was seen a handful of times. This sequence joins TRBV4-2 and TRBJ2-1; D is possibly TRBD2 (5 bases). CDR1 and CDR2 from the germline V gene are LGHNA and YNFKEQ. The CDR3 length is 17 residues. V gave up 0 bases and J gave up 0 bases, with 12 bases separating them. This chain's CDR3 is CASSQEGAVTSYNEQFF. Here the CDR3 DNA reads TGTGCCAGCAGCCAAGAAGGAGCGGTGACCTCCTACAATGAGCAGTTCTTC.

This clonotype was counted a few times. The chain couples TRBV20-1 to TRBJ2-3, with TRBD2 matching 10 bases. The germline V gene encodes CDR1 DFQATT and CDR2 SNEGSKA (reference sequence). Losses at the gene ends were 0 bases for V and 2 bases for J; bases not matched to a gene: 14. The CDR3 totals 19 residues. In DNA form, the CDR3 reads TGCAGTGCTAGAGATCTTTTAAAAACTCTAGCGGGGGTCACAGATACGCAGTATTTT. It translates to CSARDLLKTLAGVTDTQYF.

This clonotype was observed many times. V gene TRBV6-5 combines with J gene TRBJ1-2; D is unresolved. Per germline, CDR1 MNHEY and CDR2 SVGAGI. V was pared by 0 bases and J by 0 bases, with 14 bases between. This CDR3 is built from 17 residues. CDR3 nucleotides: TGTGCCAGCAGTTACTCGAGCTACCCCCAGGCTAACTATGGCTACACCTTC. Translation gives CASSYSSYPQANYGYTF.

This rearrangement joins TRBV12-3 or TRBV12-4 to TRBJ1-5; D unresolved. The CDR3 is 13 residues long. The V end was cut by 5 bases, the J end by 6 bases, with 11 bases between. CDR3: CASSGQGLQPQHF. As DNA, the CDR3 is TGTGCCAGCAGTGGCCAAGGGCTTCAGCCCCAGCATTTT.

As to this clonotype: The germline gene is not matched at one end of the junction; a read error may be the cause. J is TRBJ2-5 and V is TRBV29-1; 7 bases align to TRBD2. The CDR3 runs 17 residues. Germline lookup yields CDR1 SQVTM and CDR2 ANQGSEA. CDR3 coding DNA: TGCGGCGTTGAGTTCTTGGCTAGCGGCCCAACCCAAGAGACCCAGTACTTC. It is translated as CGVEFLASGPTQETQYF.

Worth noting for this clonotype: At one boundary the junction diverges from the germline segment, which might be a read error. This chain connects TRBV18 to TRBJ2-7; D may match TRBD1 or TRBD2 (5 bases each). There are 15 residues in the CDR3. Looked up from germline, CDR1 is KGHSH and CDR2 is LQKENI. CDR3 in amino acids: CVSSPVGDPRYEQYF. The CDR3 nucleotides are TGTGTCAGCTCACCCGTAGGGGACCCTCGCTACGAGCAGTACTTC.

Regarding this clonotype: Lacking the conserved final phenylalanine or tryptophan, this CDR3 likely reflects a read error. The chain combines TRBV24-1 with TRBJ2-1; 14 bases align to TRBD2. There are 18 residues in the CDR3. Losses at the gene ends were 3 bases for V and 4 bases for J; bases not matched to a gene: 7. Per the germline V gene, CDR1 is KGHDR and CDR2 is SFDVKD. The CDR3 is CATSDPGLAGATYNEQFL. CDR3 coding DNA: TGTGCCACCAGTGATCCGGGACTAGCGGGGGCCACATACAATGAGCAGTTCTTG.

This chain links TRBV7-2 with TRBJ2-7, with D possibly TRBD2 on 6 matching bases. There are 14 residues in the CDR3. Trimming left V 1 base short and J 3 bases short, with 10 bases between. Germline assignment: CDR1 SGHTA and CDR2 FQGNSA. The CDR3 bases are TGTACCAGCAGCTTAGAGGCGGGAAACTACGAGCAGTACTTC. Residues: CTSSLEAGNYEQYF. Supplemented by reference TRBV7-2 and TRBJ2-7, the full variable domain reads GAGVSQSPSNKVTEKGKDVELRCDPISGHTALYWYRQSLGQGLEFLIYFQGNSAPDKSGLPSDRFSAERTGGSVSTLTIQRTQQEDSAVYLCTSSLEAGNYEQYFGPGTRLTVT.

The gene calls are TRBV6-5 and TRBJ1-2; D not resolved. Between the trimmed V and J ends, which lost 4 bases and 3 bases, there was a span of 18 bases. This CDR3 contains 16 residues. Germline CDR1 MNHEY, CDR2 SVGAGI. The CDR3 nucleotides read TGTGCCAGCAGTTCCCCCCCTTGGGCAGGCCACTATGGCTACACCTTC. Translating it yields CASSSPPWAGHYGYTF.

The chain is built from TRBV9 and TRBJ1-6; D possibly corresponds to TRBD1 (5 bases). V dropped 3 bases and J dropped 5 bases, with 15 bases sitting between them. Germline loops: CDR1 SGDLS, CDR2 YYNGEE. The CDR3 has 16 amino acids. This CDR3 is CASSAGWGVNNSPLHF. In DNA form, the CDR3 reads TGTGCCAGCAGCGCCGGGTGGGGGGTGAATAATTCACCCCTCCACTTT. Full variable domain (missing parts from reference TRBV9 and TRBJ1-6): DSGVTQTPKHLITATGQRVTLRCSPRSGDLSVYWYQQSLDQGLQFLIQYYNGEERAKGNILERFSAQQFPDLHSELNLSSLELGDSALYFCASSAGWGVNNSPLHFGNGTRLTVT.

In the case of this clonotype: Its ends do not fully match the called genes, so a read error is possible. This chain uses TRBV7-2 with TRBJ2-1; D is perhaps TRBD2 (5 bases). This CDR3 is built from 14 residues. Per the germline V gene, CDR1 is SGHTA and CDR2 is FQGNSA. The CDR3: CASSSRDGNNGQFF. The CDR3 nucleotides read TGTGCCAGCAGCTCTCGTGACGGGAACAATGGGCAGTTCTTC.

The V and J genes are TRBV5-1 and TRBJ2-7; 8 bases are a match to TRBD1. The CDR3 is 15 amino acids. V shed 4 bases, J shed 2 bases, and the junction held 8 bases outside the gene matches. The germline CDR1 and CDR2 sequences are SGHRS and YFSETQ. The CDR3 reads CASSITGTGAYEQYF. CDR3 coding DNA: TGCGCCAGCAGCATTACCGGGACAGGCGCCTACGAGCAGTACTTC.

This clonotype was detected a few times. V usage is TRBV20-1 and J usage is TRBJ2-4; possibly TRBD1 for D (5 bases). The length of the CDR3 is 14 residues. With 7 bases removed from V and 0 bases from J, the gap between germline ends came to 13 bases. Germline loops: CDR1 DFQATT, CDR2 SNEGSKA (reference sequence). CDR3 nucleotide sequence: TGCAGTGTCACAGGTTTTCTAGCCAAAAACATTCAGTACTTC. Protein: CSVTGFLAKNIQYF.

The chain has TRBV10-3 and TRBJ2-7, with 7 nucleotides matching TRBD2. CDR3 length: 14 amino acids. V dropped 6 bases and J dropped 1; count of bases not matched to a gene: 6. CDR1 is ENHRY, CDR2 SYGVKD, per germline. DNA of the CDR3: TGTGCCATCAGCGCGGGGGACGGTTCCTACGAGCAGTACTTC. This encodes CAISAGDGSYEQYF.

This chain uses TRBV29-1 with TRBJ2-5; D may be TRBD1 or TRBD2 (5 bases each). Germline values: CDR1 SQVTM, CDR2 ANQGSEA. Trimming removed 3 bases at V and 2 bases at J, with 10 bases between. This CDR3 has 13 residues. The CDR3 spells CSVEGDLQETQYF. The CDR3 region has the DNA TGCAGCGTTGAGGGGGACCTACAAGAGACCCAGTACTTC.

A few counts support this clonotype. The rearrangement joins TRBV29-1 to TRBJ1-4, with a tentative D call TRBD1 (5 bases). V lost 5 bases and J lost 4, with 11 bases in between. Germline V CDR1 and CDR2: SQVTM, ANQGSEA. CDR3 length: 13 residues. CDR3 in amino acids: CSVSGPINEKLFF. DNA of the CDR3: TGCAGCGTTTCGGGACCGATTAATGAAAAACTGTTTTTT.